These T cell receptor beta chains were read from a single sample in a study of tumor-infiltrating lymphocytes in localized non-small cell lung cancer. Here immunoSEQ multiplex PCR was the method, and the copy in TCRdb shows in-frame clones only, minus some. The table lists tens of thousands of clones, roughly 80% of them singletons. The specimen sequenced was lung tumor tissue. Receptor source: a human donor with non-small cell lung cancer. The CDR3 runs from the conserved cysteine through the conserved F or W. The D gene is left open where the match is weak. Not all rows give a size; the values are once, few, many and, for expanded clones, a class.

j_call	v_call	d_call	clone_size	cdr3_aa	cdr3_nt
TRBJ1-2	TRBV14	TRBD1	NA	CASSQAGTGCYTF	TGTGCCAGCAGCCAAGCCGGGACAGGGTGCTACACCTTC
TRBJ2-1	TRBV5-4	NA	NA	CASSFGQGFGNEQFF	TGTGCCAGCAGCTTTGGGCAGGGGTTTGGCAATGAGCAGTTCTTC
TRBJ1-1	TRBV7-2	TRBD1	NA	CASSVPGQGRPEAFF	TGTGCCAGCAGCGTTCCGGGACAGGGGAGACCTGAAGCTTTCTTT
TRBJ2-1	TRBV7-2	TRBD2	NA	CASSLRGESYNEQFF	TGTGCCAGCAGCCTACGGGGGGAGTCCTACAATGAGCAGTTCTTC
TRBJ1-1	TRBV11-2	TRBD1	NA	CASTLDQGGRPKTEAFF	TGTGCCAGCACCTTGGATCAGGGGGGGAGGCCGAAGACTGAAGCTTTCTTT
TRBJ2-2	TRBV11-2	TRBD2	NA	CASSPGLAGGAGELFF	TGTGCCAGCAGCCCAGGACTAGCGGGAGGGGCCGGGGAGCTGTTTTTT
TRBJ1-1	TRBV4-1	NA	NA	CASSQDTGLNTEAFF	TGCGCCAGCAGCCAAGATACAGGACTGAACACTGAAGCTTTCTTT
TRBJ2-7	TRBV7-2	TRBD2	NA	CASSLARGLARSGRHYEQYF	TGTGCCAGCAGCTTAGCTCGGGGACTAGCGCGAAGCGGGAGACACTACGAGCAGTACTTC
TRBJ1-1	TRBV2	NA	NA	CASSEVRVLNTEAFF	TGTGCCAGCAGTGAAGTTAGAGTATTGAACACTGAAGCTTTCTTT
TRBJ1-3	TRBV9	TRBD1	NA	CASSATSHQGAEAGNTIYF	TGTGCCAGCAGCGCCACCAGTCACCAGGGGGCTGAGGCAGGAAACACCATATATTTT
TRBJ2-7	TRBV7-3	TRBD2	once	CASSPPRGTSGKEQYF	TGTGCCAGCAGCCCTCCGAGGGGGACTAGCGGGAAAGAGCAGTACTTC
TRBJ2-2	TRBV5-1	TRBD2	NA	CASSPRTSGRNTGELFF	TGCGCCAGCAGCCCAAGGACTAGCGGTCGGAACACCGGGGAGCTGTTTTTT
TRBJ2-1	TRBV18	NA	NA	CASSPEGVNEQFF	TGTGCCAGCTCACCCGAGGGAGTAAATGAGCAGTTCTTC
TRBJ1-5	TRBV7-9	NA	NA	CASSLGGDQPQHF	TGTGCCAGCAGCTTAGGTGGAGATCAGCCCCAGCATTTT
TRBJ2-1	TRBV2	TRBD2	NA	CASSALEGGPYNEQFF	TGTGCCAGCAGCGCCCTGGAGGGAGGGCCTTACAATGAGCAGTTCTTC
TRBJ1-1	TRBV6-1	NA	NA	CASSESPGTNTEAFF	TGTGCCAGCAGTGAATCTCCAGGAACGAACACTGAAGCTTTCTTT
TRBJ2-7	TRBV6-6	TRBD1	NA	CASRQGTESYEQYF	TGTGCCAGCAGACAGGGGACGGAATCCTACGAGCAGTACTTC
TRBJ1-3	TRBV10-2	NA	NA	CASSEPGSGNTIYF	TGCGCCAGCAGTGAGCCCGGGTCTGGTAACACCATATATTTT
TRBJ2-6	TRBV29-1	NA	NA	CSARVPGANVLTF	TGCAGCGCAAGGGTCCCTGGGGCCAACGTCCTGACTTTC
TRBJ2-1	TRBV10-3	NA	NA	CATWTVGEQFF	TGTGCCACCTGGACAGTCGGGGAGCAGTTCTTC
TRBJ2-5	TRBV5-4	NA	once	CASSLVGVGETQYF	TGTGCCAGCAGCTTGGTTGGGGTCGGGGAGACCCAGTACTTC
TRBJ2-5	TRBV5-1	TRBD1	once	CASSLMTGEETQYF	TGCGCCAGCAGCCTAATGACAGGGGAAGAGACCCAGTACTTC
TRBJ2-6	TRBV5-4	NA	NA	CASSFGSGANVLTF	TGTGCCAGCAGCTTTGGATCTGGGGCCAACGTCCTGACTTTC
TRBJ1-1	TRBV4-3	NA	NA	CASSQDRMNTEAFF	TGCGCCAGCAGCCAAGACAGAATGAACACTGAAGCTTTCTTT
TRBJ2-2	TRBV14	TRBD2	NA	CASSQVLAGVGTGELFF	TGTGCCAGCAGCCAAGTTCTAGCGGGAGTTGGGACCGGGGAGCTGTTTTTT
TRBJ2-7	TRBV9	TRBD2	NA	CASSVGGGTEQYF	TGTGCCAGCAGCGTAGGGGGGGGGACCGAGCAGTACTTC
TRBJ2-3	TRBV5-1	TRBD2	NA	CASSKPTSGSADTQYF	TGCGCCAGCAGCAAGCCGACTAGCGGGAGCGCAGATACGCAGTATTTT
TRBJ1-2	TRBV6-1	TRBD1	NA	CASRSGTGERGGYTF	TGTGCCAGCAGGTCCGGGACAGGGGAAAGGGGTGGCTACACCTTC
TRBJ2-3	TRBV2	TRBD2	NA	CASRGRGSADTQYF	TGTGCCAGCAGGGGGCGCGGGAGCGCAGATACGCAGTATTTT
TRBJ1-4	TRBV30	NA	NA	CAFGLMREKLFF	TGTGCCTTCGGACTTATGCGGGAAAAACTGTTTTTT
TRBJ1-2	TRBV27	TRBD1	NA	CASWTGGPLGYTF	TGTGCCAGTTGGACAGGGGGCCCCCTTGGCTACACCTTC
TRBJ2-1	TRBV9	NA	once	CASSVAQGDEQFF	TGTGCCAGCAGCGTAGCTCAGGGCGATGAGCAGTTCTTC
TRBJ1-3	TRBV7-8	TRBD1	NA	CASSFWTGGNTIYF	TGTGCCAGCAGCTTCTGGACAGGGGGAAACACCATATATTTT
TRBJ1-2	TRBV25-1	NA	medium-sized	CASSASGTYGYTF	TGTGCCAGCAGTGCAAGCGGCACCTATGGCTACACCTTC
TRBJ2-1	TRBV7-2	TRBD2	NA	CASSNHPGLGYEQFF	TGTGCCAGCAGCAACCACCCGGGACTAGGGTATGAGCAGTTCTTC
TRBJ1-6	TRBV6-5	NA	once	CASSYSRESLSPLHF	TGTGCCAGCAGTTACTCAAGGGAGTCCCTTTCACCCCTCCACTTT
TRBJ1-2	TRBV5-1	TRBD1	NA	CASSWNRDRALSF	TGCGCCAGCAGCTGGAACCGGGACAGGGCCCTTTCCTTC
TRBJ2-7	TRBV27	TRBD2	NA	CASSLSSGAYEQYF	TGTGCCAGCAGTTTGTCTAGCGGTGCCTACGAGCAGTACTTC
TRBJ1-1	TRBV30	NA	NA	CAWSGGGFTEAFF	TGTGCCTGGAGTGGGGGGGGATTCACTGAAGCTTTCTTT
TRBJ1-4	TRBV7-9	NA	NA	CASSLGGGVEKLFF	TGTGCCAGCAGCTTAGGGGGAGGTGTGGAAAAACTGTTTTTT
TRBJ2-7	TRBV30	NA	NA	CAWSVVDEQYF	TGTGCCTGGAGTGTAGTGGACGAGCAGTACTTC
TRBJ1-1	TRBV5-6	NA	NA	CASSLPAGSAFF	TGTGCCAGCAGCCTCCCGGCAGGGTCTGCTTTCTTT
TRBJ2-5	TRBV7-2	NA	few	CASSSGPGKTQYF	TGTGCCAGCAGCTCGGGGCCAGGGAAGACCCAGTACTTC
TRBJ1-1	TRBV5-1	NA	once	CASSLVGRGGTEAFF	TGCGCCAGCAGCTTGGTAGGCAGGGGCGGGACTGAAGCTTTCTTT
TRBJ2-1	TRBV15	NA	few	CATSRAYDEQFF	TGTGCCACCAGCCGAGCCTATGACGAGCAGTTCTTC
TRBJ2-7	TRBV18	NA	NA	CASSPLSDEQYF	TGTGCCAGCTCACCCCTTAGCGACGAGCAGTACTTC
TRBJ2-7	TRBV2	NA	NA	CASKGVLNYEQYF	TGTGCCAGCAAAGGGGTCCTGAACTACGAGCAGTACTTC
TRBJ1-1	TRBV5-4	TRBD1	NA	CASSPEGQRMNTEAFF	TGTGCCAGCAGCCCGGAGGGACAGCGGATGAACACTGAAGCTTTCTTT
TRBJ2-2	TRBV6-6	TRBD1	NA	CASSIQGADTGELFF	TGTGCCAGCAGTATACAGGGGGCCGACACCGGGGAGCTGTTTTTT
TRBJ2-1	TRBV28	NA	NA	CATEPRELNEQFF	TGTGCCACCGAACCAAGGGAACTCAATGAGCAGTTCTTC